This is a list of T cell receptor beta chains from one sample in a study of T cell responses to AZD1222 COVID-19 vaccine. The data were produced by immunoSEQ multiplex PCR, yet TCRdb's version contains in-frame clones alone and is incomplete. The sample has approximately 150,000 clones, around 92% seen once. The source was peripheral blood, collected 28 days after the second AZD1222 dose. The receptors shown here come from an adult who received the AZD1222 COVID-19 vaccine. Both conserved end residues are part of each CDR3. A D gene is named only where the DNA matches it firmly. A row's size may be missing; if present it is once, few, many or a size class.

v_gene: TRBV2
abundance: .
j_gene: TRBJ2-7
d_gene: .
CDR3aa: CASSGRDYEQYF
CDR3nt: TGTGCCAGCAGTGGAAGGGATTACGAGCAGTACTTC

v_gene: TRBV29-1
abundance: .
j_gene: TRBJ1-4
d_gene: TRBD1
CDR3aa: CSVLVSGTENEKLFF
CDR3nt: TGCAGCGTTTTGGTCTCGGGGACAGAAAATGAAAAACTGTTTTTT

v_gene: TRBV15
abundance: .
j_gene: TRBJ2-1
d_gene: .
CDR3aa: CATLGRGSSYNEQFF
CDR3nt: TGTGCCACCCTTGGGAGGGGGAGCTCCTACAATGAGCAGTTCTTC

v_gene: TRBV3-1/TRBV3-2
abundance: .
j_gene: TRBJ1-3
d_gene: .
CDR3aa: CASSQHRVSGNTIYF
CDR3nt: TGTGCCAGCAGCCAACACAGGGTCTCTGGAAACACCATATATTTT

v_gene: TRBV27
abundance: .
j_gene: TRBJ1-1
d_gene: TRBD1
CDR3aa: CASRQQWGTGAFMNTEAFF
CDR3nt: TGTGCCAGCAGACAACAGTGGGGGACAGGGGCCTTCATGAACACTGAAGCTTTCTTT

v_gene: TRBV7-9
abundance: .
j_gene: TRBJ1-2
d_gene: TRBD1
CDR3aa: CAGQPGQGVLSYGYTF
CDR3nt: TGTGCCGGACAACCCGGACAGGGGGTGTTGTCATATGGCTACACCTTC

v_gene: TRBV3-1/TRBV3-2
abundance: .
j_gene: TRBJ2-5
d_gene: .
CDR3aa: CASSQVSAPPQETQYF
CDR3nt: TGTGCCAGCAGCCAAGTCTCGGCGCCCCCTCAAGAGACCCAGTACTTC

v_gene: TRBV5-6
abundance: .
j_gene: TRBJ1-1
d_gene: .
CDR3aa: CASSANTEAFF
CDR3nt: TGTGCCAGCAGCGCGAACACTGAAGCTTTCTTT

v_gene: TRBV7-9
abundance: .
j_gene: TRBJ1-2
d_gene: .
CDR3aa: CASSLQGSGYTF
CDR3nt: TGTGCCAGCAGCTTACAGGGAAGTGGCTACACCTTC

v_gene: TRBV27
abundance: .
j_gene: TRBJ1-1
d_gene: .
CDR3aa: CASSLFSTTTSNTEAFF
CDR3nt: TGTGCCAGCAGTTTATTTTCCACCACAACGTCTAACACTGAAGCTTTCTTT

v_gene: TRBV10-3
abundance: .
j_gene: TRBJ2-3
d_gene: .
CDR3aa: CAISESRGDTQYF
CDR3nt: TGTGCCATCAGTGAGTCTCGGGGGGATACGCAGTATTTT

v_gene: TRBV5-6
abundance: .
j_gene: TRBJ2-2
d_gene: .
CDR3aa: CASSFKVSHDTGELFF
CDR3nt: TGTGCCAGCAGCTTCAAGGTGTCCCATGACACCGGGGAGCTGTTTTTT

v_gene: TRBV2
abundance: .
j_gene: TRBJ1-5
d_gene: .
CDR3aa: CASSRGTGNQPQHF
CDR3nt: TGTGCCAGCAGTAGGGGCACAGGGAATCAGCCCCAGCATTTT

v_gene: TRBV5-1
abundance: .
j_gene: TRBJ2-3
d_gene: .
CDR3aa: CASSLVGAEDTQYF
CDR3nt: TGCGCCAGCAGCTTGGTGGGAGCAGAGGATACGCAGTATTTT

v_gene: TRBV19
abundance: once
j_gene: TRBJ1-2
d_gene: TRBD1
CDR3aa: CASSIGGTEDIYGYTF
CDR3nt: TGTGCCAGTAGTATTGGGGGGACAGAAGACATCTATGGCTACACCTTC

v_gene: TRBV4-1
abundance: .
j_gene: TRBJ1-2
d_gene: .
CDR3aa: CASSQVYGGRHSNYGYTF
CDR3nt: TGCGCCAGCAGCCAAGTCTATGGGGGTCGGCACTCAAACTATGGCTACACCTTC

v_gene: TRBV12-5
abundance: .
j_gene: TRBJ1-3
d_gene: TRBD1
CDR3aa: CASGFPRGQGWDTIYF
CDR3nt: TGTGCTAGTGGTTTCCCCAGGGGACAGGGATGGGACACCATATATTTT

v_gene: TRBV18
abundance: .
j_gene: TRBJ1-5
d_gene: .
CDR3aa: CASSPTGQQWPQHF
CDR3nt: TGTGCCAGCTCACCTACAGGGCAGCAGTGGCCCCAGCATTTT

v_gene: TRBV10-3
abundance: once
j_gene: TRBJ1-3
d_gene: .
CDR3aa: CALSPSSGNTIYF
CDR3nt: TGCGCCTTGAGCCCGAGCTCTGGAAACACCATATATTTT

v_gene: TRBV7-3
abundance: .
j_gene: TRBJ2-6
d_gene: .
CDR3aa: CASSYRVAGANVLTF
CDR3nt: TGTGCCAGCAGCTACAGGGTGGCTGGGGCCAACGTCCTGACTTTC

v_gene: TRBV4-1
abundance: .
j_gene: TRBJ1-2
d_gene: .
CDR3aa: CASSQAIQSGASF
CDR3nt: TGCGCCAGCAGCCAAGCCATCCAATCGGGGGCCAGCTTC

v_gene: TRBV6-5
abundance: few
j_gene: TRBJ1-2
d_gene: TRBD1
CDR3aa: CASRTGTGGGYTF
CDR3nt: TGTGCCAGCAGGACCGGGACAGGTGGTGGCTACACCTTC

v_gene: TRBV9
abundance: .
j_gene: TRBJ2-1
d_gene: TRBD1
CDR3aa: CASSADRGSYNEQFF
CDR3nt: TGTGCCAGCAGCGCAGACAGGGGTTCCTACAATGAGCAGTTCTTC

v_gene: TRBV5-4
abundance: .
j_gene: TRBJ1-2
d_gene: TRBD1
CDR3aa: CASSFGQGTNYGYTF
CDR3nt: TGTGCCAGCAGCTTCGGACAGGGCACTAACTATGGCTACACCTTC

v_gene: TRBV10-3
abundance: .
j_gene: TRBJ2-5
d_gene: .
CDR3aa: CAISEFGSVGETQYF
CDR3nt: TGTGCCATCAGTGAGTTTGGGAGCGTAGGAGAGACCCAGTACTTC

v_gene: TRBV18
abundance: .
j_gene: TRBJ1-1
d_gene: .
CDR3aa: CASSPRNRRDTEAFF
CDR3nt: TGTGCCAGCTCACCACGTAACCGAAGGGACACTGAAGCTTTCTTT

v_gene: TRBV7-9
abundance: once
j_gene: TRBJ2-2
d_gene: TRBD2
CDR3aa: CASSFGTSGARELFF
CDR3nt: TGTGCCAGCAGCTTTGGGACTAGCGGGGCCAGGGAGCTGTTTTTT

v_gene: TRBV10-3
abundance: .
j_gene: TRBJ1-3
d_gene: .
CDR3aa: CAITPGEAGNTIYF
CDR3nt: TGTGCCATCACCCCAGGGGAAGCTGGAAACACCATATATTTT

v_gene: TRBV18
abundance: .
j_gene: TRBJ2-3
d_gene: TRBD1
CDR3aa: CASSPGTGDFTDTQYF
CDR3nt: TGTGCCAGCTCACCGGGGACAGGGGATTTCACAGATACGCAGTATTTT

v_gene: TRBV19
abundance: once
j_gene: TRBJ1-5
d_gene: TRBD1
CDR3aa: CASSQGARQPQHF
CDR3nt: TGTGCCAGTAGTCAGGGGGCGCGACAGCCCCAGCATTTT

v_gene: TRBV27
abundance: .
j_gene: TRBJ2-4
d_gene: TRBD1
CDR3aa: CASSRLPGQLAKNIQYF
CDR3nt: TGTGCCAGCAGTCGTCTTCCGGGACAGCTAGCCAAAAACATTCAGTACTTC

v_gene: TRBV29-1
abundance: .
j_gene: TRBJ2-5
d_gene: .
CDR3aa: CSVVGTKEETQYF
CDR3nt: TGCAGCGTTGTCGGGACCAAAGAGGAGACCCAGTACTTC

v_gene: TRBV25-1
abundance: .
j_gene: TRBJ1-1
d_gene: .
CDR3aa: CASSEREGYYTEAFF
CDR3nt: TGTGCCAGCAGTGAACGAGAGGGATACTACACTGAAGCTTTCTTT

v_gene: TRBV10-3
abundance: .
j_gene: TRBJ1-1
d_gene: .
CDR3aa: CAISARSNTEAFF
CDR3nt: TGTGCCATCAGCGCCCGATCGAACACTGAAGCTTTCTTT

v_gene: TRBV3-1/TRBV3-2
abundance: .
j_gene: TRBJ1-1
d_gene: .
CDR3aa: CASSPLLGGGTEAFF
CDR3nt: TGTGCCAGCAGCCCCTTGCTCGGGGGAGGGACTGAAGCTTTCTTT